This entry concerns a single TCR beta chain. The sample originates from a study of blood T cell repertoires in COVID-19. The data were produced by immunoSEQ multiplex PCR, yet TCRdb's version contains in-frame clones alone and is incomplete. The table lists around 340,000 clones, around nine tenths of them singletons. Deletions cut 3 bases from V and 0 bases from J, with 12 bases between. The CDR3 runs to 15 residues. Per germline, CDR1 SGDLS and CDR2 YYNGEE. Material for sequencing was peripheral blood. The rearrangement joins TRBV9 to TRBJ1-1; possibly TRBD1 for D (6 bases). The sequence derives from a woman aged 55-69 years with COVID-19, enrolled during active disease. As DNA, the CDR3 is TGTGCCAGCAGCGGACCCGGGACACTGAACACTGAAGCTTTCTTT. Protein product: CASSGPGTLNTEAFF. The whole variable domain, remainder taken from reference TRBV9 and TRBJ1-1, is DSGVTQTPKHLITATGQRVTLRCSPRSGDLSVYWYQQSLDQGLQFLIQYYNGEERAKGNILERFSAQQFPDLHSELNLSSLELGDSALYFCASSGPGTLNTEAFFGQGTRLTVV.